Listed below are T cell receptor beta chains from one sample, sequenced in a study of post-analysis software for immune sequencing data. Each CDR3 protein is one row after TCRdb ran MiXCR on the PCR reads. The sample contains roughly 200,000 distinct CDR3 sequences, over 25% of which appear only once. The sample consisted of blood. The receptors stem from a girl aged 2 to 17 with multiple sclerosis. CDR3s include the opening cysteine and the closing phenylalanine or tryptophan. The D gene is left open where the match is weak.

D gene	V gene	CDR3 protein
-	TRBV6-2/TRBV6-3	CASRVEGRKNSPLHF
-	TRBV27	CASSPQGYEQYF
TRBD1	TRBV19	CASSVQGAYWEKLFF
-	TRBV7-2	CASSLSSGSSGANVLTF
TRBD2	TRBV27	CATTSGRVTDTQYF
TRBD1	TRBV5-1	CASSPVDREVHEQYF
TRBD1	TRBV6-5	CASSSRPGTGLAKNIQYF
-	TRBV7-8	CASSSGGGSYNSPLHF
-	TRBV27	CASSSLTSPHEQFF
TRBD1	TRBV9	CASSARGVGSPLHF
TRBD1	TRBV5-1	CASSLGGQGTSYEQYF
-	TRBV7-8	CASSLNLGVTEAFF
TRBD2	TRBV5-1	CASSLAGLAGNCNEQFF
TRBD1	TRBV5-1	CASSTNLGQGATEAFF
-	TRBV7-8	CASSLAGTQNQPQHF
-	TRBV30	CAWSSGGKAFF
-	TRBV7-2	CASSKSGTTKNNEQFF
-	TRBV5-6	CASSPDGRANYGYTF
-	TRBV5-1	CASGSTIPSDERFF
-	TRBV5-5	CASSLGLVNEQYF
-	TRBV5-6	CASSLLGVGQSSYNEQFF
-	TRBV20-1	CSARSPAVNYGYTF
-	TRBV6-6	CASSYRRNTEAFF
-	TRBV5-1	CASSLGAPDEKRFF
-	TRBV6-5	CASSYKQNTGELFF